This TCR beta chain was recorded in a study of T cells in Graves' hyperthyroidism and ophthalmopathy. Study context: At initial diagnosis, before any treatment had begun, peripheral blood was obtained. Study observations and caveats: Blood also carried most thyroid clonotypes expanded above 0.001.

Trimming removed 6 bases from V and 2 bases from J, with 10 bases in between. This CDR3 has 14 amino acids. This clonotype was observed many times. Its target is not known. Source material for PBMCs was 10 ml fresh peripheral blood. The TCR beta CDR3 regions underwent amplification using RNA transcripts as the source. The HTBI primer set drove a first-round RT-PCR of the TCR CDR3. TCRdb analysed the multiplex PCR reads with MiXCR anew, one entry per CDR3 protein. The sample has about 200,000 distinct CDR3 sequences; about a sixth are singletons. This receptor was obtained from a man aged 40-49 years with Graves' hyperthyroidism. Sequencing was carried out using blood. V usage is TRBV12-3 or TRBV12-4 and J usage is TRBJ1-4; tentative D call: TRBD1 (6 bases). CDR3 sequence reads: CASSRTATNEKLFF. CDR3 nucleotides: TGTGCCAGCAGCCGGACAGCGACTAATGAAAAACTGTTTTTT.